This TCR beta chain was sequenced during a study of shared clonotypes between healthy human individuals. This clone showed up many times. Researchers ran the assay at a deep level. The repertoire was sequenced with immunoSEQ multiplex PCR; TCRdb's copy has only in-frame clones and lacks some. The sample has roughly 95,000 clones, less than 50% seen once. The donors were all Caucasian adults (living in Nashville, Tennessee). The sequenced sample consisted of PBMCs. This sequence originates from a woman in her thirties or forties in good health. Some clones in this sample may be carry-over from other donors' samples.

Here the CDR3 reads CSVGGGRAETQYF. The DNA of the CDR3 is TGCAGCGTTGGAGGGGGGAGGGCGGAGACCCAGTACTTC. The chain is built from TRBV29-1 and TRBJ2-5, with a weak D call TRBD2 (7 bases). Germline CDR1 SQVTM, CDR2 ANQGSEA. The germline V and J ends were trimmed by 4 bases and 5 bases, with 14 bases remaining between them. The CDR3 spans 13 residues.